This TCR beta chain originates from a study of response to subunit inactivated influenza vaccine. The CDR3 covers 15 residues. Germline assignment: CDR1 LGHNA and CDR2 YSLEER. Trimming took 0 bases from V and 10 from J, leaving 16 bases between them. Each CDR3 protein is one row after TCRdb ran MiXCR on the RT-PCR reads. The sample has hundreds of thousands of distinct CDR3 sequences; 25% are singletons. The source is a man aged 45-65 years who received an inactivated influenza vaccine. This specimen was CD4+ T cells sorted from PBMCs, taken around 5 days after vaccination. The chain joins TRBV4-3 to TRBJ2-1, with no clear D. The chain's CDR3 is CASSQETSRGREQFF. The CDR3 bases are TGCGCCAGCAGCCAAGAAACTTCCCGCGGCAGAGAGCAGTTCTTC.